Each of the 11 T cell receptor beta chains below was sequenced from the same sample in a study of T cell changes during pregnancy in multiple sclerosis. Here immunoSEQ multiplex PCR was the method, and the copy in TCRdb shows in-frame clones only, minus some. This table holds about 42,000 clones, 80% to 85% found once. Sequencing was performed on CD4+ T cells from peripheral blood mononuclear cells, taken before pregnancy. The receptors derive from a female donor with multiple sclerosis, enrolled in a pregnancy study.

The chain couples TRBV2 to TRBJ2-5; TRBD2 aligns across 12 bases. Germline CDR1 is SNHLY and CDR2 is FYNNEI. Trimming removed 6 bases from V and 7 bases from J; junction bases left unmatched: 12. The CDR3 has 16 amino acids. The DNA for the CDR3 is TGTGCCAGCAGGAGGGGACTAGCGGGTCTTAGGATGACCCAGTACTTC. Translating gives CASRRGLAGLRMTQYF. The whole variable domain, filled in from reference TRBV2 and TRBJ2-5, reads EPEVTQTPSHQVTQMGQEVILRCVPISNHLYFYWYRQILGQKVEFLVSFYNNEISEKSEIFDDQFSVERPDGSNFTLKIRSTKLEDSAMYFCASRRGLAGLRMTQYFGPGTRLLVL.

The V and J genes are TRBV7-2 and TRBJ2-1; D ambiguous. The V end was cut by 0 bases, the J end by 7 bases, with 7 bases between. CDR3 length equals 13 residues. Germline V gene lookup returns CDR1 SGHTA and CDR2 FQGNSA. This CDR3 reads CASSLARSNEQFF. CDR3 coding DNA: TGTGCCAGCAGCTTAGCCCGGTCGAATGAGCAGTTCTTC.

The chain couples TRBV19 to TRBJ2-2; 12 bases fit TRBD2. Per the germline V gene, CDR1 is LNHDA and CDR2 is SQIVND (reference sequence). The CDR3 totals 18 residues. V lost 5 bases, J lost 5 bases, and 12 bases stayed unmatched. CDR3 bases: TGTGCCAGTAGTCACTCCGCTAGCGGGAGGGCCCGGACCGGGGAGCTGTTTTTT. Residues: CASSHSASGRARTGELFF. Full variable domain (remainder filled in from reference TRBV19 and TRBJ2-2): DGGITQSPKYLFRKEGQNVTLSCEQNLNHDAMYWYRQDPGQGLRLIYYSQIVNDFQKGDIAEGYSVSREKKESFPLTVTSAQKNPTAFYLCASSHSASGRARTGELFFGEGSRLTVL.

This chain connects TRBV18 to TRBJ1-2; D gene ambiguous. V lost 3 bases and J lost 0, with 14 bases in between. The germline V gene has CDR1 KGHSH and CDR2 LQKENI. The CDR3 extends over 16 amino acids. The CDR3 DNA reads TGTGCCAGCTCACCCGTGACCGGGATAGCTAACTATGGCTACACCTTC. It encodes CASSPVTGIANYGYTF.

V gene TRBV19 combines with J gene TRBJ1-1; 10 nucleotides line up with TRBD1. The CDR3 length is 15 residues. The germline V gene has CDR1 LNHDA and CDR2 SQIVND (reference sequence). Trimming cost V 8 bases and J 6 bases; bases outside gene matches: 12. The CDR3 DNA sequence: TGTGCCAGTCAGTTTGGGGACAGGGGTAGGCCTGAAGCTTTCTTT. It encodes CASQFGDRGRPEAFF.

The chain combines TRBV11-2 with TRBJ1-2, with 7 bases lining up with TRBD1. The junction had 12 bases not matched to a gene; V was cut back by 6 bases and J by 8 bases. The germline CDR1 and CDR2 sequences are SGHAT and FQNNGV. The CDR3 extends over 14 amino acids. Here the CDR3 reads CASRSPGGWKGYTF. The CDR3 nucleotides read TGTGCCAGCAGATCCCCAGGGGGATGGAAAGGCTACACCTTC.

The J gene is TRBJ1-1, the V gene TRBV10-1; maybe TRBD1 (6 bases). The germline gives CDR1 WNHNN, CDR2 SYGVQD (reference sequence). Trimming removed 4 bases at V and 5 bases at J, with 17 bases between. This CDR3 has 15 residues. The CDR3 sequence is CASSGPGGGLTEAFF. The DNA for the CDR3 is TGCGCCAGCAGTGGCCCGGGAGGGGGATTAACTGAAGCTTTCTTT.

Here the CDR3 DNA reads TGCGCCAGCAGCTTGGCCCCGTCGGAGGAGCCTGAAGCTTTCTTT. This gives the protein CASSLAPSEEPEAFF. The V and J genes are TRBV5-1 and TRBJ1-1; D ambiguous. Germline CDR1 SGHRS, CDR2 YFSETQ. V lost 0 bases and J 6 bases, leaving 15 bases between the germline ends. This CDR3 has 15 amino acids.

This clone has just one count. The chain recombines TRBV28 with TRBJ2-7; a weak D match, TRBD1 (6 bases). Germline CDR1 is MDHEN and CDR2 is SYDVKM. The CDR3 is 16 amino acids. V lost 5 bases and J 0 bases, leaving 17 bases between the germline ends. The CDR3 loop reads CASSGADRSSSYEQYF. Written as DNA, the CDR3 is TGTGCCAGCAGTGGGGCCGACAGGAGTAGCTCCTACGAGCAGTACTTC.

With regard to this clone: This sample also contains other DNA sequences that code for the same CDR3. The chain is built from TRBV7-9 and TRBJ2-3, with TRBD2 identical over 8 bases. The V segment lost 3 bases and the J segment 2 bases; nucleotides outside the gene matches: 4. Germline CDR1 and CDR2: SEHNR and FQNEAQ (reference sequence). This CDR3 region has 15 residues. The CDR3 protein is CASSFSGDYTDTQYF. In DNA, the CDR3 is TGTGCCAGCAGCTTTAGCGGGGATTACACAGATACGCAGTATTTT.

V and J are TRBV11-1 and TRBJ2-2; no clear D. CDR1 is SGHAT and CDR2 is FQDESV in the germline V gene (reference sequence). V lost 1 base and J 1 base, leaving 7 bases between the germline ends. The CDR3 runs 15 residues. The CDR3 spells CASSLGPWNTGELFF. CDR3 DNA: TGTGCCAGCAGCTTAGGGCCCTGGAACACCGGGGAGCTGTTTTTT.